Reported below is one T cell receptor (beta chain). The antigen remains unidentified. Terminally differentiated effector memory CD45RA+ cells were left out of the naive CD8 fraction, which was CD45RO-negative and positively selected for CCR7. Authors' methods: ImmunoSEQ yielded junction-only sequences lacking quality scores, so filtering differed. The data were produced by immunoSEQ multiplex PCR, yet TCRdb's version contains in-frame clones alone and is incomplete. V and J calls and clone size are those listed in that table; D and trimming were worked out from the DNA. The data hold about 2,200,000 clones, with 85% to 95% observed a single time. This sample is drawn from a study of shared clonotypes between healthy human individuals. Looking at the study overall: A couple of women and a few men aged 18 to 49 made up the donors. Study-level points and caveats: Measured sharing among donors was expected to vary with sequencing depth.

This CDR3 spans 14 amino acids. V was trimmed by 2 bases and J by 4 bases, leaving 6 bases between them. The germline CDR1 and CDR2 sequences are MGHRA and YSYEKL. The sequenced sample was naive CD8+ T cells from PBMCs. The sequence derives from a man younger than 30 in good health. Some clones in this sample may be carry-over from other donors' samples. The rearrangement uses TRBV4-1 and TRBJ2-6; D call uncertain. CDR3 sequence reads: CASSQPGGANVLTF. CDR3 coding DNA: TGCGCCAGCAGCCAACCTGGGGGGGCCAACGTCCTGACTTTC.